There are a few counts of the clone carrying this T cell receptor (beta chain). Distinct nucleotide sequences in the sample also encode this CDR3. The data belong to a study of blood T cell repertoires in COVID-19. CDR1 and CDR2 (germline): SNHLY, FYNNEI. Trimming left V 8 bases short and J 2 bases short, with 12 bases between. This CDR3 comprises 13 residues. TCRdb keeps only in-frame clones here, not all; method: immunoSEQ multiplex PCR. The sample contains some 70,000 clones, more than 75% of which appear only once. This receptor was obtained from a human donor in a cohort sampled during active COVID-19. The rearrangement links TRBV2 to TRBJ1-2, with no clear D. The specimen was peripheral blood. As DNA, the CDR3 is TGTGCCAGCCTGATGGGCAGAAACTATGGCTACACCTTC. Translation: CASLMGRNYGYTF.